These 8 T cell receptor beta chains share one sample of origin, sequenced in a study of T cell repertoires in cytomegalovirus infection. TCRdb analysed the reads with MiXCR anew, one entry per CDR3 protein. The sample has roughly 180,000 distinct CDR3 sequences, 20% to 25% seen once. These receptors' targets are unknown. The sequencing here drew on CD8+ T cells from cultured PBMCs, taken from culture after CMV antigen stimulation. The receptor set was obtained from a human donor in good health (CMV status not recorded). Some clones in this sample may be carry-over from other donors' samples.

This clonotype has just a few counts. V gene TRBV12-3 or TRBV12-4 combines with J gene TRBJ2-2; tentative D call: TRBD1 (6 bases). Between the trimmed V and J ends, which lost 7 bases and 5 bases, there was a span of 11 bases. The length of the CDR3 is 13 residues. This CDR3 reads CASTLDRTGELFF. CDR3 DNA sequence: TGTGCCAGCACCCTAGACAGGACCGGGGAGCTGTTTTTT.

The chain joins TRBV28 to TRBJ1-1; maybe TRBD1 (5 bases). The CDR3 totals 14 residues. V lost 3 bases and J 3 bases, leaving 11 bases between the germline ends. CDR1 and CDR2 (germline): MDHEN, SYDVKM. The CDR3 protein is CASSLTGTDTEAFF. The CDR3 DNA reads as TGTGCCAGCAGTTTGACGGGGACGGACACTGAAGCTTTCTTT.

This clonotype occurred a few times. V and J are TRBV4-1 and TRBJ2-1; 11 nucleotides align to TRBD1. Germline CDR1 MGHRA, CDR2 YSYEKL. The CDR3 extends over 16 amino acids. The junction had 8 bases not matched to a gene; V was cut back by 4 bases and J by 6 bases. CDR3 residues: CASSLSGTGGFNEQFF. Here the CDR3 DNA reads TGCGCCAGCAGCCTGTCCGGGACAGGGGGGTTCAATGAGCAGTTCTTC.

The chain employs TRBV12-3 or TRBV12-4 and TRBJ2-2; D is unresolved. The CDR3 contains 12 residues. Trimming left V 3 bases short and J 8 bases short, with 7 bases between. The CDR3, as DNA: TGTGCCAGCAGTTTTATTTTTGGGGAGCTGTTTTTT. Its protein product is CASSFIFGELFF.

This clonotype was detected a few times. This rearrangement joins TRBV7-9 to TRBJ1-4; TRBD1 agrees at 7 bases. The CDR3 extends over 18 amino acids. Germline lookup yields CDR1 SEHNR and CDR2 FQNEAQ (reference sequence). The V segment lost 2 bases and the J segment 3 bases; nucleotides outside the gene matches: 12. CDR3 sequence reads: CASSLPTARQGPNEKLFF. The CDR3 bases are TGTGCCAGCAGCTTACCCACCGCTCGACAGGGCCCTAATGAAAAACTGTTTTTT.

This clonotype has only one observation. The CDR3 protein is CASSVLEGYTEAFF. The CDR3 DNA follows: TGTGCCAGCAGCGTACTGGAGGGATACACTGAAGCTTTCTTT. V is TRBV7-8 and J is TRBJ1-1, with D uncertain. CDR1 is SGHVS and CDR2 is FQNEAQ in the germline V gene. V gave up 5 bases and J gave up 3 bases, with 13 bases separating them. CDR3 size: 14 residues.

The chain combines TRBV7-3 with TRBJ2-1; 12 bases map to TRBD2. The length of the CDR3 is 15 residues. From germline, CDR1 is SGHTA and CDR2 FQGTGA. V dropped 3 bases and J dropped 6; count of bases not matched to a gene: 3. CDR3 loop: CASSFGTSGLNEQFF. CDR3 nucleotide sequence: TGTGCCAGCAGCTTCGGGACTAGCGGGCTCAATGAGCAGTTCTTC.

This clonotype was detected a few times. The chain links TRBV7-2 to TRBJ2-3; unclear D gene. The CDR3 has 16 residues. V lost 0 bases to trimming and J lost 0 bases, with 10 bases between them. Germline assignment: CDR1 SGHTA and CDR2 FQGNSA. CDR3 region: CASSLAPHKSTDTQYF. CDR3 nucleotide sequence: TGTGCCAGCAGCTTAGCACCCCACAAGAGCACAGATACGCAGTATTTT.